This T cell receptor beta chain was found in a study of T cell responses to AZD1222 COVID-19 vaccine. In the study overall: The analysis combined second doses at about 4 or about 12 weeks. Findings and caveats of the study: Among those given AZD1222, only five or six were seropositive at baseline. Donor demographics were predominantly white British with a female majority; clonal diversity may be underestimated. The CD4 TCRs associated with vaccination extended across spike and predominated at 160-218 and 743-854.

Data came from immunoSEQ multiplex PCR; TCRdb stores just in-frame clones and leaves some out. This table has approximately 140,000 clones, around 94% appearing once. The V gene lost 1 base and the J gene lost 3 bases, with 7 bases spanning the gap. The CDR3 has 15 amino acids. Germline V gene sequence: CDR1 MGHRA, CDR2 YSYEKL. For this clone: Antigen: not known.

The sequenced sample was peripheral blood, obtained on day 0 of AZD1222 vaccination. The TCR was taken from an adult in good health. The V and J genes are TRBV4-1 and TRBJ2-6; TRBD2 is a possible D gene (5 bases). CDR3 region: CASSQVASGANVLTF. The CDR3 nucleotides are TGCGCCAGCAGCCAAGTAGCGAGTGGGGCCAACGTCCTGACTTTC.